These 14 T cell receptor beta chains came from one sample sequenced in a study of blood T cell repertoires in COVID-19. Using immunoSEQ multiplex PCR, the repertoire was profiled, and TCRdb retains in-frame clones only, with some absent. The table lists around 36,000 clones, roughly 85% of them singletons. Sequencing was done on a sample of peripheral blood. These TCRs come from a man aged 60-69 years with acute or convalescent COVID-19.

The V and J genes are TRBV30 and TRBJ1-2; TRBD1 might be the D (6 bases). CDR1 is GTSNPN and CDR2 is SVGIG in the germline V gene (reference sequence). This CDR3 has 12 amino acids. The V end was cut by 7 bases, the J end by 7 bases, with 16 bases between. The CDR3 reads CAYVGGASGYTF. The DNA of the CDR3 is TGTGCCTACGTGGGGGGGGCGAGTGGCTACACCTTC.

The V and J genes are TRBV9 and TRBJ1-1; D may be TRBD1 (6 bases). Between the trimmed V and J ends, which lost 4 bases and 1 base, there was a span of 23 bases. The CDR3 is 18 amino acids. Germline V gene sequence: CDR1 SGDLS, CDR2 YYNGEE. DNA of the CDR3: TGTGCCAGCAGCCCTAAAGAGGGGGACGAATCTGGGAACACTGAAGCTTTCTTT. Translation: CASSPKEGDESGNTEAFF.

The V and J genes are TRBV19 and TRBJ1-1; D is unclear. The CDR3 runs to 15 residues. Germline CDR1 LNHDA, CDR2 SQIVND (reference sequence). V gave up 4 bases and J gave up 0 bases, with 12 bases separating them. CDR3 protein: CASSSRWAMNTEAFF. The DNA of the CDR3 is TGTGCCAGTAGTAGCCGGTGGGCAATGAACACTGAAGCTTTCTTT.

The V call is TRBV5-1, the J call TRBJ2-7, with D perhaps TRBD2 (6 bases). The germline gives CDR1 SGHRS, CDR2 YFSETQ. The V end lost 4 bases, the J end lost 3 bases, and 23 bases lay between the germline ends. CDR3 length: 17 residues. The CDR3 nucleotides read TGCGCCAGCAGCGGGACGGGACCTGACGGGACTGGCTACGAGCAGTACTTC. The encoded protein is CASSGTGPDGTGYEQYF. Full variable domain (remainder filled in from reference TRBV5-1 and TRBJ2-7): KAGVTQTPRYLIKTRGQQVTLSCSPISGHRSVSWYQQTPGQGLQFLFEYFSETQRNKGNFPGRFSGRQFSNSRSEMNVSTLELGDSALYLCASSGTGPDGTGYEQYFGPGTRLTVT.

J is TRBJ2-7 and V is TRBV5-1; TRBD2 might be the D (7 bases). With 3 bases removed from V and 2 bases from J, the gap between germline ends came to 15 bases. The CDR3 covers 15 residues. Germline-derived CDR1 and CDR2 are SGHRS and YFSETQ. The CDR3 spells CASSSGGLPTYEQYF. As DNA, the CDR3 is TGCGCCAGCAGCTCCGGGGGGCTACCTACCTACGAGCAGTACTTC. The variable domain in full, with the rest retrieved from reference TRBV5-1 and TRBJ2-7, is KAGVTQTPRYLIKTRGQQVTLSCSPISGHRSVSWYQQTPGQGLQFLFEYFSETQRNKGNFPGRFSGRQFSNSRSEMNVSTLELGDSALYLCASSSGGLPTYEQYFGPGTRLTVT.

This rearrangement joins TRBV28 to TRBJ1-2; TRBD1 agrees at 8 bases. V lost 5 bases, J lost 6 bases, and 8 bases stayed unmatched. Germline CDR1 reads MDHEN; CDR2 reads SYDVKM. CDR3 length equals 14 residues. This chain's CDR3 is CASSAPGQENGYTF. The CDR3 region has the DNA TGTGCCAGCAGTGCCCCGGGACAGGAAAATGGCTACACCTTC.

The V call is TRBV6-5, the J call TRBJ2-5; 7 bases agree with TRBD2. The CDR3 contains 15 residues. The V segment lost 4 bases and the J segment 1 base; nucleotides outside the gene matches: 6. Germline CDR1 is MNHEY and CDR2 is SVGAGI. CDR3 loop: CASSSQGGLQETQYF. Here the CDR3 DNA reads TGTGCCAGCAGTTCCCAGGGAGGGCTCCAAGAGACCCAGTACTTC.

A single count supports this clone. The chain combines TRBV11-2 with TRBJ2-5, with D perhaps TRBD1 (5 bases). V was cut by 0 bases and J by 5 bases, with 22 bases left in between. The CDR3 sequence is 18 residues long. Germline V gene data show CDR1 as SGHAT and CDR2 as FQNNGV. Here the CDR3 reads CASSLEGRVGAAGETQYF. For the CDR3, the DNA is TGTGCCAGCAGCTTAGAGGGTCGCGTTGGGGCGGCCGGGGAGACCCAGTACTTC.

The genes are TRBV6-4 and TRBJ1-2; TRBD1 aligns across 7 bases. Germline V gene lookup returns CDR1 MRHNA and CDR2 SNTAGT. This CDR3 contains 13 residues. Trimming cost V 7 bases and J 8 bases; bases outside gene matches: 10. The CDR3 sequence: CASKGDSLSGYTF. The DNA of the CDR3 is TGTGCCAGCAAGGGGGACAGTCTAAGCGGCTACACCTTC.

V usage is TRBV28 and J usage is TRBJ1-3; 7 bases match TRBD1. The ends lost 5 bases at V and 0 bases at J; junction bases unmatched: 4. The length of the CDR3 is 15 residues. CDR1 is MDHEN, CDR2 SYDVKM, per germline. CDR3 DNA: TGTGCCAGCAGTGGAGGGGGCGTCTCTGGAAACACCATATATTTT. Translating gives CASSGGGVSGNTIYF.

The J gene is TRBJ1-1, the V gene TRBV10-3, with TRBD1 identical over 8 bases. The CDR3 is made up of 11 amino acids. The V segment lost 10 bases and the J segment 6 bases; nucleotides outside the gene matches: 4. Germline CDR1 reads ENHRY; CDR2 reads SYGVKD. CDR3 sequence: CATQQGAEAFF. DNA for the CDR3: TGTGCCACCCAACAGGGGGCTGAAGCTTTCTTT.

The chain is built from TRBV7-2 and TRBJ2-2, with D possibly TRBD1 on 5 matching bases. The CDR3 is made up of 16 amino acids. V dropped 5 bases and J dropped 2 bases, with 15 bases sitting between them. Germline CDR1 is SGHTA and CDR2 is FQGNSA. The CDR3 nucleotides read TGTGCCAGCAGCCGCTACCTGGACACCAACACCGGGGAGCTGTTTTTT. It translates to CASSRYLDTNTGELFF.

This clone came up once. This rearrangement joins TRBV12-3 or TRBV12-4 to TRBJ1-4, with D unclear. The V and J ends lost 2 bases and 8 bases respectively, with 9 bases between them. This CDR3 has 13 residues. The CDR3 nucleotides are TGTGCCAGCAGTTTATATGAGGGCGAAAAACTGTTTTTT. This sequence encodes CASSLYEGEKLFF.

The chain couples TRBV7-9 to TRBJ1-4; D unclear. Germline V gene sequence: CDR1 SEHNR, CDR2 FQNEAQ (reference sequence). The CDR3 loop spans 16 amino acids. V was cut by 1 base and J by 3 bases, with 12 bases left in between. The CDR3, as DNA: TGTGCCAGCAGCTTAGTTTCCGGGAGCGCTAATGAAAAACTGTTTTTT. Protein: CASSLVSGSANEKLFF. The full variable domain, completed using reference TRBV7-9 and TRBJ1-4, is DTGVSQNPRHKITKRGQNVTFRCDPISEHNRLYWYRQTLGQGPEFLTYFQNEAQLEKSRLLSDRFSAERPKGSFSTLEIQRTEQGDSAMYLCASSLVSGSANEKLFFGSGTQLSVL.